Each of the 11 T cell receptor beta chains below was sequenced from the same sample in a study of blood T cell repertoires in COVID-19. Assay: immunoSEQ multiplex PCR; the TCRdb copy retains only in-frame clones and omits some. Here the sample spans around 110,000 clones, approximately 90% being singletons. Sequencing was performed on peripheral blood. The receptors shown here come from a man aged 35 to 55 with acute or convalescent COVID-19.

This clone has a handful of counts. The chain has TRBV30 and TRBJ1-2; 9 nucleotides align to TRBD1. CDR3 length: 13 amino acids. Germline CDR1 GTSNPN, CDR2 SVGIG (reference sequence). Unmatched junction bases numbered 9, after V lost 5 bases and J lost 8 bases. The CDR3 sequence: CAWRDRGNEGYTF. DNA of the CDR3: TGTGCCTGGCGAGACAGGGGGAATGAAGGCTACACCTTC. The whole variable domain, filled in from reference TRBV30 and TRBJ1-2, reads SQTIHQWPATLVQPVGSPLSLECTVEGTSNPNLYWYRQAAGRGLQLLFYSVGIGQISSEVPQNLSASRPQDRQFILSSKKLLLSDSGFYLCAWRDRGNEGYTFGSGTRLTVV.

This rearrangement joins TRBV19 to TRBJ2-5; TRBD1 aligns across 12 bases. CDR3 length: 17 amino acids. The J segment lost 5 bases and the V segment lost 7 bases, leaving 14 bases of the junction unmatched. Germline V CDR1 and CDR2: LNHDA, SQIVND (reference sequence). The CDR3 loop is CASTQSTGTGGRETQYF. The CDR3 DNA follows: TGTGCCAGTACCCAATCCACCGGGACAGGGGGCAGGGAGACCCAGTACTTC.

The rearrangement joins TRBV7-8 to TRBJ2-5, with D uncertain. This CDR3 contains 13 residues. V was shortened by 2 bases and J by 5 bases, with 9 bases between the two germline ends. Germline V gene lookup returns CDR1 SGHVS and CDR2 FQNEAQ. CDR3 sequence: CASSLNVLETQYF. CDR3 sequence (DNA): TGTGCCAGCAGCTTAAATGTACTGGAGACCCAGTACTTC.

This clone was seen more than once but under ten times. The chain employs TRBV11-3 and TRBJ2-3, with a tentative D call TRBD1 (5 bases). Looked up from germline, CDR1 is SGHNT and CDR2 is YENEEA. There are 13 residues in the CDR3. Trimming took off 3 bases at V and 6 bases at J, with 10 bases between the two ends. The CDR3 sequence is CASSLKSGDTQYF. In nucleotides, the CDR3 is TGTGCCAGCAGCTTGAAGTCAGGGGATACGCAGTATTTT.

This clone was found a few times. The gene calls are TRBV7-9 and TRBJ1-1; maybe TRBD1 (6 bases). CDR1 is SEHNR and CDR2 is FQNEAQ in the germline V gene (reference sequence). Trimming removed 4 bases from V and 4 bases from J, with 10 bases in between. The CDR3 has 13 amino acids. This CDR3 is CASSYQGTTEAFF. The CDR3 nucleotides are TGTGCCAGCAGCTACCAGGGGACCACTGAAGCTTTCTTT. The full variable domain, in which reference TRBV7-9 and TRBJ1-1 provide the parts outside the CDR3, is DTGVSQNPRHKITKRGQNVTFRCDPISEHNRLYWYRQTLGQGPEFLTYFQNEAQLEKSRLLSDRFSAERPKGSFSTLEIQRTEQGDSAMYLCASSYQGTTEAFFGQGTRLTVV.

This clone has a handful of counts. The rearrangement joins TRBV5-1 to TRBJ2-4, with TRBD2 as a possible D gene (5 bases). V was cut by 0 bases and J by 5 bases, with 9 bases left in between. Germline CDR1 is SGHRS and CDR2 is YFSETQ. The CDR3 extends over 14 amino acids. The CDR3 region is CASSLDGGENIQYF. In nucleotides, the CDR3 is TGCGCCAGCAGCTTGGATGGAGGCGAAAACATTCAGTACTTC.

The chain joins TRBV5-6 to TRBJ1-3; a weak D match, TRBD1 (5 bases). CDR3 length equals 16 residues. Looked up from germline, CDR1 is SGHDT and CDR2 is YYEEEE. Trimming took off 4 bases at V and 2 bases at J, with 16 bases between the two ends. CDR3 coding DNA: TGTGCCAGCAGCCCCAGGGAGGGGCCTGCTGGAAACACCATATATTTT. Its translation is CASSPREGPAGNTIYF. The complete variable domain, with remaining parts taken from reference TRBV5-6 and TRBJ1-3, reads DAGVTQSPTHLIKTRGQQVTLRCSPKSGHDTVSWYQQALGQGPQFIFQYYEEEERQRGNFPDRFSGHQFPNYSSELNVNALLLGDSALYLCASSPREGPAGNTIYFGEGSWLTVV.

The V call is TRBV30, the J call TRBJ1-2, with D uncertain. Germline V gene sequence: CDR1 GTSNPN, CDR2 SVGIG (reference sequence). This CDR3 comprises 16 residues. V lost 0 bases, J lost 2 bases, and 16 bases lay in between. Written as DNA, the CDR3 is TGTGCCTGGAGTGTCTCCCAGACCAGGCAGAACTATGGCTACACCTTC. Translating it yields CAWSVSQTRQNYGYTF.

The chain links TRBV20-1 to TRBJ2-1; 7 nucleotides align to TRBD2. The V gene end was trimmed by 3 bases and the J gene end by 0 bases; junction bases not matched to a gene: 5. Germline assignment: CDR1 DFQATT and CDR2 SNEGSKA (reference sequence). This CDR3 region has 15 residues. This chain's CDR3 is CSASVGGSSYNEQFF. Written as DNA, the CDR3 is TGCAGTGCTAGTGTCGGGGGGAGCTCCTACAATGAGCAGTTCTTC.

The chain recombines TRBV19 with TRBJ1-1, with 8 bases identical to TRBD1. After removal of 5 bases from V and 5 bases from J, the junction contained 16 bases not matched to a gene. The germline V gene encodes CDR1 LNHDA and CDR2 SQIVND (reference sequence). CDR3 length equals 17 residues. The CDR3 here is CASSRPPSGGARTEAFF. Written as DNA, the CDR3 is TGTGCCAGTAGTCGACCACCCTCAGGGGGCGCAAGGACTGAAGCTTTCTTT.

This clone was recorded only once. As DNA, the CDR3 is TGTGCCTGGAGTGGAGCGGGGTATGGCTACACCTTC. Translating it yields CAWSGAGYGYTF. The V call is TRBV30, the J call TRBJ1-2; D unclear. V dropped 1 base and J dropped 5 bases, with 8 bases sitting between them. This CDR3 comprises 12 residues. Per germline, CDR1 GTSNPN and CDR2 SVGIG (reference sequence). Variable domain in full (rest from reference TRBV30 and TRBJ1-2): SQTIHQWPATLVQPVGSPLSLECTVEGTSNPNLYWYRQAAGRGLQLLFYSVGIGQISSEVPQNLSASRPQDRQFILSSKKLLLSDSGFYLCAWSGAGYGYTFGSGTRLTVV.